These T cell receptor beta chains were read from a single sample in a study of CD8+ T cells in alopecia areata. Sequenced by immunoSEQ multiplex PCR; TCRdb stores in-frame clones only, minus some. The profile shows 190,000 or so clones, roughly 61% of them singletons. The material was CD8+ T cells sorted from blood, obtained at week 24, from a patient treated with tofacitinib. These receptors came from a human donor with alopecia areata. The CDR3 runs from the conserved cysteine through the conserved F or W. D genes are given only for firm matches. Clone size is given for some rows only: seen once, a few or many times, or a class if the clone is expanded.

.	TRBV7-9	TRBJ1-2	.	CASSLEASINYGYTF	TGTGCCAGCAGCTTAGAGGCGTCGATTAACTATGGCTACACCTTC
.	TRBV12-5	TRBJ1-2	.	CASGLNREGYTF	TGTGCTAGTGGTTTGAACAGGGAAGGCTACACCTTC
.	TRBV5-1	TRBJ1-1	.	CASSSRTYRATEAFF	TGCGCCAGCAGCTCGAGAACTTACAGGGCCACTGAAGCTTTCTTT
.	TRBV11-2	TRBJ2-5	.	CASSNRDRQETQYF	TGTGCCAGCAGCAACCGGGACCGACAAGAGACCCAGTACTTC
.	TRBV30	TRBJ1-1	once	CAWVRRTEAFF	TGTGCCTGGGTCCGTAGGACTGAAGCTTTCTTT
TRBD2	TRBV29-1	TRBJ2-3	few	CSVETGLAGTTDTQYF	TGCAGCGTTGAAACGGGACTAGCGGGGACCACAGATACGCAGTATTTT
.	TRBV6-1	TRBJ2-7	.	CASWQGFSYEQYF	TGTGCCAGCTGGCAGGGTTTCTCCTACGAGCAGTACTTC
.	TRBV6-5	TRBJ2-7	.	CASSPRARNYEQYF	TGTGCCAGCAGTCCCAGAGCTCGGAATTACGAGCAGTACTTC
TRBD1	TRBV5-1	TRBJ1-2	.	CASSSRTGDGYTF	TGCGCCAGCAGCTCTAGGACAGGGGATGGCTACACCTTC
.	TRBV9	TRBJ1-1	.	CASTIGQMNTEAFF	TGTGCCAGCACAATAGGGCAGATGAACACTGAAGCTTTCTTT
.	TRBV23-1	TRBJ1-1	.	CASNHTGGYVNTEAFF	TGCGCCAGCAACCACACCGGGGGCTACGTGAACACTGAAGCTTTCTTT
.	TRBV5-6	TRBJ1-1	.	CASSLGTGSGAEAFF	TGTGCCAGCAGCTTAGGCACAGGGTCCGGGGCTGAAGCTTTCTTT
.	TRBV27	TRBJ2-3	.	CATHPSTDTQYF	TGTGCCACACATCCTAGCACAGATACGCAGTATTTT
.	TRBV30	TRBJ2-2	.	CAWSAAVVGGAGELFF	TGTGCCTGGAGCGCAGCGGTGGTTGGGGGAGCCGGGGAGCTGTTTTTT
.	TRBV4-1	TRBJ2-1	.	CASSQEWVGYNEQFF	TGCGCCAGCAGCCAAGAATGGGTTGGCTACAATGAGCAGTTCTTC
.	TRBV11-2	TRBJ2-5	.	CASSHDAQETQYF	TGTGCCAGCAGCCACGACGCCCAAGAGACCCAGTACTTC
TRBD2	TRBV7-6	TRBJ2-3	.	CASSFRGRGTDTQYF	TGTGCCAGCAGCTTCCGCGGGAGGGGCACAGATACGCAGTATTTT
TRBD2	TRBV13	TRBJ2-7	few	CASSLLLAGGPEQYF	TGTGCCAGCAGCTTATTGTTAGCGGGGGGGCCCGAGCAGTACTTC
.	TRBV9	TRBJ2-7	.	CASSEGPTRDSHSEQYF	TGTGCCAGCAGCGAAGGGCCCACGAGGGACTCTCATTCCGAGCAGTACTTC
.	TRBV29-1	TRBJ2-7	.	CSVFEGGTSEQYF	TGCAGCGTTTTCGAAGGGGGAACTTCCGAGCAGTACTTC
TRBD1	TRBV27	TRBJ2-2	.	CASSLRDRGVSGELFF	TGTGCCAGCAGTCTCCGGGACAGGGGGGTGTCCGGGGAGCTGTTTTTT
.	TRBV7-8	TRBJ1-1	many	CASSLQGNTEAFF	TGTGCCAGCAGCTTACAGGGGAACACTGAAGCTTTCTTT
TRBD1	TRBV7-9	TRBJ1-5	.	CASSPNPGTGEYSNQPQHF	TGTGCCAGCAGCCCCAACCCCGGGACAGGGGAATATAGCAATCAGCCCCAGCATTTT
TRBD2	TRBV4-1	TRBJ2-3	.	CASSQQLAGGLDTQYF	TGCGCCAGCAGCCAGCAACTAGCGGGGGGGCTAGATACGCAGTATTTT